A selection of T cell receptor beta chains follows, all from one sample in a study of vaccination and CD4 T cells after COVID-19. One entry per CDR3 protein, called by TCRdb with MiXCR from the PCR reads. Seen here are fewer than 7,500 distinct CDR3 sequences, around 41% observed once, and the top ten hold 30% to 45%. These receptors have no known antigen. The sequenced sample consisted of CD4+ T cells from blood, cultured in vitro. The receptors come from a human donor in good health. Both conserved end residues are part of each CDR3. Fields, in order: V gene, CDR3 protein.

v_gene: TRBV19; CDR3aa: CASTPAGPYSNQPQHF
v_gene: TRBV5-4; CDR3aa: CASSLESTQYF
v_gene: TRBV10-1; CDR3aa: CASSDNGGTEAFF
v_gene: TRBV27; CDR3aa: CASSAWGDREAFF
v_gene: TRBV20-1; CDR3aa: CSARGGSGYTF
v_gene: TRBV24-1; CDR3aa: CATSRYGGGAAGGTQYF
v_gene: TRBV6-4; CDR3aa: CASSPSSTGANVLTF
v_gene: TRBV20-1; CDR3aa: CSARSGTENFRGYTF
v_gene: TRBV6-5; CDR3aa: CASSYGINYGYIF
v_gene: TRBV6-1; CDR3aa: CASSESFEEAQPQHF
v_gene: TRBV20-1; CDR3aa: CSASWRGGVGYTF
v_gene: TRBV20-1; CDR3aa: CSARGGANTGQLFF
v_gene: TRBV12-3/TRBV12-4; CDR3aa: CASSSSSRAQYF
v_gene: TRBV4-3; CDR3aa: CASSRGLAGINEQFF
v_gene: TRBV7-2; CDR3aa: CASSRRPQGLYGYTF
v_gene: TRBV20-1; CDR3aa: CSARDQGPEAFF
v_gene: TRBV20-1; CDR3aa: CSAIQPSVKGEEQYF
v_gene: TRBV2; CDR3aa: CASSDEGSYNSPLHF
v_gene: TRBV20-1; CDR3aa: CSAREPQQAYEQYF
v_gene: TRBV6-5; CDR3aa: CASSYSGGLSTNYGYTF
v_gene: TRBV11-3; CDR3aa: CASSLVLSGELFF
v_gene: TRBV6-1; CDR3aa: CASSGVVGGTDTQYF
v_gene: TRBV10-3; CDR3aa: CAISDDTRRRGYTF
v_gene: TRBV6-2/TRBV6-3; CDR3aa: CASRPANTGELFF
v_gene: TRBV6-2/TRBV6-3; CDR3aa: CASSYSGTGATGELFF
v_gene: TRBV27; CDR3aa: CASSLYAGANTGELFF
v_gene: TRBV7-9; CDR3aa: CASSLELSGAAEAFF
v_gene: TRBV19; CDR3aa: CASRPVQGEYGYTF
v_gene: TRBV6-1; CDR3aa: CASRPTENSNQPQHF
v_gene: TRBV20-1; CDR3aa: CSAARQNNEQFF
v_gene: TRBV11-2; CDR3aa: CASRSLRGTANTEAFF
v_gene: TRBV5-4; CDR3aa: CASSRGLAGGNYEQYF
v_gene: TRBV10-2; CDR3aa: CASSFAGAGTGELFF
v_gene: TRBV6-2/TRBV6-3; CDR3aa: CASSYKGPLHF
v_gene: TRBV11-2; CDR3aa: CASSSRREGLYEQYF
v_gene: TRBV4-2; CDR3aa: CASSQDLGGSDEQYF
v_gene: TRBV15; CDR3aa: CATSRGKETQYF
v_gene: TRBV7-2; CDR3aa: CASSLEVYTGELFF
v_gene: TRBV25-1; CDR3aa: CASSENWQGAVYGYTF
v_gene: TRBV2; CDR3aa: CASSESSGANVLTF
v_gene: TRBV27; CDR3aa: CASSLSIALVEGEQYF
v_gene: TRBV2; CDR3aa: CASSESLAGGTDTQYF
v_gene: TRBV20-1; CDR3aa: CSAFYPGLANEQFF
v_gene: TRBV19; CDR3aa: CASRGRTGREEKLFF
v_gene: TRBV12-3/TRBV12-4; CDR3aa: CASRRGSYEQYF
v_gene: TRBV30; CDR3aa: CAWSTGQAEFF
v_gene: TRBV19; CDR3aa: CASSTSGGVTEAFF
v_gene: TRBV20-1; CDR3aa: CSAVTSAVSPLHF
v_gene: TRBV11-1; CDR3aa: CASSLSSGSPLHF
v_gene: TRBV7-9; CDR3aa: CASSLAREATYEQYF
v_gene: TRBV19; CDR3aa: CAGGLGGSNQPQHF
v_gene: TRBV5-1; CDR3aa: CASSLPSGGPYNEQFF
v_gene: TRBV5-1; CDR3aa: CASSNTGTEAFF
v_gene: TRBV7-8; CDR3aa: CASNSPPGRTTSTDTQYF